This T cell receptor beta chain derives from a study of blood T cell repertoires in COVID-19 (dated by TCRdb to the early 2020s). Background on the whole study: Samples covering the acute and convalescent phases of COVID-19 were provided by collaborators in the United States, Italy and Spain. The prospective study material was composed of cDNA or gDNA derived from T cells, B-cell-depleted T cells, or PBMCs. The dataset comprised deeply sampled blood TCRbeta repertoires from subjects exposed to, actively infected with, or recovered from COVID-19. A freely available public database, intended as a resource for researchers studying the immune response to SARS-CoV-2, is where the repertoires were released. The samples were drawn from two sources: the first 160 participants of the ongoing ImmuneRACE study, and 1,200 or so subjects contributed by 6 global collaborators. The sample metadata nearly always contained a de-identified subject ID, COVID-19 status, age in years and sex. Where available, HLA class I and class II types were obtained from metadata supplied by the sample provider rather than from assay-based typing.

The investigation overall reported the following: The quantity of clinical and demographic metadata differed by source and by participant and was supplied without curation.

Including cysteine and phenylalanine, the CDR3 has 13 amino acids. Only the CDR3 part of the read is kept: 39 bases, read in frame from the first base. Deletion took 3 bases off V and 1 base off J, with a span of 6 bases between the germline ends. As encoded in the germline V gene, CDR1 is SGHTA while CDR2 is FQGTGA. Each collaborating institution followed its own protocols to collect whole blood in K2EDTA tubes. For TCRbeta analysis, collaborators shipped samples as frozen whole blood, isolated PBMCs, or DNA extracted from either of those sample types. With regard to this clone: Its cognate antigen has yet to be identified. This clone may be a read error of a much larger clone one base away. The identical CDR3 is also encoded by other nucleotide sequences in the sample.

TCRbeta CDR3 regions were amplified from genomic DNA by means of the immunoSEQ Assay, a bias-controlled multiplex PCR. For the original study's pipeline: The number of nucleated cells in each sample was estimated from the amplification of reference gene primers within the assay. To quantify the absolute abundance of each unique TCRbeta CDR3 rearrangement, sequence reads were collapsed and filtered. Productive Simpson clonality was computed per sample as the square root of Simpson's diversity index over productive rearrangements. TCRdb limited this immuneACCESS table to in-frame rearrangements with V and J called. A share of clones is missing; checked studies link under half to unresolved V genes, and the rest is unexplained. V, J and clone size are those of that table, while D and trimming were read from the DNA. The table for this sample lists about 110,000 clones; approximately 80% of them were counted only once. The ten largest clones take up 0.7% to 1% of the sample.

This TCR derives from a woman aged 70-85 years with acute or convalescent COVID-19. Recombination connected TRBV7-3 to TRBJ1-1, with the D gene uncertain. The specimen sequenced was peripheral blood. The CDR3 sequence is CASSLGRNTEAFF. The nucleotides are TGTGCCAGCAGCTTGGGGAGGAACACTGAAGCTTTCTTT.